What follows is one TCR beta chain and its context. Its antigen remains unknown. These data belong to a study of T cell repertoires in cytomegalovirus infection. MiXCR, applied by TCRdb to the reads, yields one record per CDR3 protein. The profile shows about 60,000 distinct CDR3 sequences, roughly 34% of them singletons. The receptor comes from a human donor in good health (CMV status not recorded). Some clones in this sample may be carry-over from other donors' samples. Sequenced sample: PBMCs, sequenced either directly or after in vitro stimulation (not recorded which).

CDR3 sequence: CASRSSTSGDRGEQFF. The DNA of the CDR3 is TGTGCCAGCAGATCCTCGACTAGCGGGGATAGGGGTGAGCAGTTCTTC. This rearrangement joins TRBV27 to TRBJ2-1; 11 nucleotides align to TRBD2. With 6 bases clipped from V and 9 bases from J, the junction kept 13 bases outside the gene matches. The CDR3 is made up of 16 amino acids. The germline CDR1 and CDR2 sequences are MNHEY and SMNVEV (reference sequence).